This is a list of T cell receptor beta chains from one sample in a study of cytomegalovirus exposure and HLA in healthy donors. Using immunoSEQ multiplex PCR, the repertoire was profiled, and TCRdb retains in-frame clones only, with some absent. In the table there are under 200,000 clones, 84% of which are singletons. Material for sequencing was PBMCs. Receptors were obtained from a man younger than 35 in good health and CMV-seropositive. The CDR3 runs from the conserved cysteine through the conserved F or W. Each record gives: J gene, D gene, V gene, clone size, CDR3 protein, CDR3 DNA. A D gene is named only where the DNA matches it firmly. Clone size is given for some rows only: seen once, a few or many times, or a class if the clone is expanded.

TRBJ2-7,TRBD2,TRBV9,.,CASSLGLAGPYEQYF,TGTGCCAGCAGCCTCGGACTAGCGGGGCCCTACGAGCAGTACTTC
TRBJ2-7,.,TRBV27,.,CASSLVPRGEQYF,TGTGCCAGCAGTTTAGTTCCTAGGGGCGAGCAGTACTTC
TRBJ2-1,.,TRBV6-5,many,CASSLGGGHEQFF,TGTGCCAGCAGCCTAGGGGGGGGCCATGAGCAGTTCTTC
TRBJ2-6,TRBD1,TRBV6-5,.,CASSDRVGANVLTF,TGTGCCAGCAGTGACAGGGTTGGGGCCAACGTCCTGACTTTC
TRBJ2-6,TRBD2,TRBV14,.,CAGQRTSGSGANVLTF,TGTGCCGGACAGAGGACTAGCGGCTCTGGGGCCAACGTCCTGACTTTC
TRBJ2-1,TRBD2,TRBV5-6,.,CASSGTSVEQFF,TGTGCCAGCAGCGGCACTAGCGTTGAGCAGTTCTTC
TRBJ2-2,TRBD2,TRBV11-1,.,CASSLGGSSGRAAGELFF,TGTGCCAGCAGCTTAGGAGGCAGTAGCGGGAGGGCCGCCGGGGAGCTGTTTTTT
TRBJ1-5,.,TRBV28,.,CASSFIRGNQPQHF,TGTGCCAGCAGTTTTATCAGGGGCAATCAGCCCCAGCATTTT
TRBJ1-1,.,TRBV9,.,CASSVVGHPNTEAFF,TGTGCCAGCAGCGTAGTCGGACACCCGAACACTGAAGCTTTCTTT
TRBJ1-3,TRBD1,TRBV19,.,CASSKRTGNSGNTIYF,TGTGCCAGTAGTAAACGGACAGGAAACTCTGGAAACACCATATATTTT
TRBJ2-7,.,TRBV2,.,CASSEPPSYEQYF,TGTGCCAGCAGTGAACCCCCATCCTACGAGCAGTACTTC
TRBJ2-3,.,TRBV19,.,CASSSRLDTQYF,TGTGCCAGTAGTTCCCGACTAGATACGCAGTATTTT
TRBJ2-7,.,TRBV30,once,CAWSTGRGAYEQYF,TGTGCCTGGAGTACGGGCAGGGGGGCCTACGAGCAGTACTTC
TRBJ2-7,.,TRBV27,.,CASSWGSVSSYEQYF,TGTGCCAGCAGTTGGGGCAGCGTGAGCTCCTACGAGCAGTACTTC
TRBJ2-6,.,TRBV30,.,CAWSMVVGRGANVLTF,TGTGCCTGGAGTATGGTGGTCGGGAGAGGGGCCAACGTCCTGACTTTC
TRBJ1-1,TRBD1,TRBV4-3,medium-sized,CASSQDWDSSTEAFF,TGCGCCAGCAGCCAAGATTGGGACAGTTCCACTGAAGCTTTCTTT
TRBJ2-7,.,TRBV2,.,CASSIYEQYF,TGTGCCAGCAGTATATACGAGCAGTACTTC
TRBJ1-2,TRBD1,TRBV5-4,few,CASSQTGDTNYGYTF,TGTGCCAGCAGCCAGACAGGGGATACCAACTATGGCTACACCTTC
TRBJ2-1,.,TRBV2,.,CASSEARSRVNEQFF,TGTGCCAGCAGTGAAGCACGGTCCAGGGTTAACGAGCAGTTCTTC
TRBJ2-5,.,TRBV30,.,CAFAEETQYF,TGTGCCTTCGCCGAGGAGACCCAGTACTTC
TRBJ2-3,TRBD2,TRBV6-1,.,CASRPSGSTDTQYF,TGTGCCAGCAGGCCTAGCGGAAGCACAGATACGCAGTATTTT
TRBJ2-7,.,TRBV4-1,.,CASSQDRGTGSSSYEQYF,TGCGCCAGCAGCCAAGATAGGGGTACAGGGTCTAGCTCCTACGAGCAGTACTTC
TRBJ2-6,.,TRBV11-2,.,CASSSNRASGANVLTF,TGTGCCAGCAGCTCGAACAGGGCGTCTGGGGCCAACGTCCTGACTTTC
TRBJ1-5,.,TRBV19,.,CASSIGRGTDLGLSNQPQHF,TGTGCCAGTAGTATAGGAAGAGGGACTGACCTTGGTTTAAGCAATCAGCCCCAGCATTTT
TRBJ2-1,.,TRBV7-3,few,CASTPGSQNEQFF,TGTGCCAGCACCCCCGGGTCTCAGAATGAGCAGTTCTTC
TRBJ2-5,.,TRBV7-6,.,CASSFGQETQYF,TGTGCCAGCAGCTTCGGCCAAGAGACCCAGTACTTC
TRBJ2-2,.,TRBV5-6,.,CASSLFGGANTGELFF,TGTGCCAGCAGCTTGTTCGGGGGAGCAAACACCGGGGAGCTGTTTTTT
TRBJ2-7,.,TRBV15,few,CATSRDPPGYEQYF,TGTGCCACCAGCAGAGACCCACCAGGCTACGAGCAGTACTTC
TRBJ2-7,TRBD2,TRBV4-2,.,CASSQDRGASGTYEQYF,TGTGCCAGCAGCCAAGATAGAGGGGCTAGCGGCACCTACGAGCAGTACTTC
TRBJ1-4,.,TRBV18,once,CASSPEGMSEKLFF,TGTGCCAGCTCACCTGAGGGTATGTCTGAAAAACTGTTTTTT
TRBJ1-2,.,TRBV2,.,CASSEGGIQGLPNGYTF,TGTGCCAGCAGTGAAGGGGGCATACAAGGTCTCCCAAATGGCTACACCTTC
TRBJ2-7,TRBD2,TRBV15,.,CATGPLAGAGEQYF,TGTGCCACCGGCCCCCTAGCGGGAGCAGGAGAGCAGTACTTC
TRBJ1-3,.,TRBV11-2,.,CASSFSSTSGNTIYF,TGTGCCAGCAGCTTTAGCAGTACCTCTGGAAACACCATATATTTT
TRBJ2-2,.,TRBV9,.,CASSQGGGSTGELFF,TGTGCCAGCAGCCAAGGGGGGGGTTCCACCGGGGAGCTGTTTTTT
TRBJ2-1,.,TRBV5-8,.,CASSLAAEEFF,TGTGCCAGCAGCTTGGCGGCCGAGGAGTTCTTC
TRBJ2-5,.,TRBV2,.,CASSEAGWRNQETQYF,TGTGCCAGCAGTGAAGCGGGGTGGAGGAACCAAGAGACCCAGTACTTC
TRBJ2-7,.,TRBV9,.,CASSVRWEPNEQYF,TGTGCCAGCAGCGTCAGGTGGGAGCCGAACGAGCAGTACTTC
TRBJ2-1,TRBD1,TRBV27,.,CASSDYRGLRWGQFF,TGTGCCAGCAGTGACTACAGGGGGCTTAGATGGGGGCAGTTCTTC
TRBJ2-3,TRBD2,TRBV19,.,CASRLAGGPDTQYF,TGTGCCAGTAGGTTGGCGGGGGGTCCAGATACGCAGTATTTT
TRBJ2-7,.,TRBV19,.,CASSPQRQGSYEQYF,TGTGCCAGTAGTCCTCAACGGCAGGGGTCCTACGAGCAGTACTTC
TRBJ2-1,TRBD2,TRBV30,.,CAWRRYHGLAGEGKFF,TGTGCCTGGAGACGATACCACGGACTAGCGGGAGAGGGAAAGTTCTTC
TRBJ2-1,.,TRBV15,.,CATSTTNYDRRQFF,TGTGCCACCAGCACCACGAACTACGATCGTCGGCAGTTCTTC
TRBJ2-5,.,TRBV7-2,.,CASSLGRRETQYF,TGTGCCAGCAGCCTGGGCCGGCGAGAGACCCAGTACTTC
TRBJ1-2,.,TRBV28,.,CASSLGVLGGYGYTF,TGTGCCAGCAGTTTAGGGGTCCTGGGGGGGTATGGCTACACCTTC